This T cell receptor (beta chain) was profiled in a study of cytomegalovirus exposure and HLA in healthy donors. Study-wide points: Earlier analysis yielded a pattern in which most TCR beta V segments were productive about 90% or about 30% of the time. A likely sequencing artifact accounted for one observed cluster of highly shared sequence variants. In a later analysis, productive TCRs from donors in an Asian-associated ancestry cluster reportedly carried fewer N-insertions than the cohort mean.

The PCR used 60 Vbeta and 13 Jbeta primers. Some clones are missing from TCRdb's copy, which holds only in-frame ones; the method was immunoSEQ multiplex PCR. The repertoire has some 180,000 clones, about 13% of them found once; the top ten carry approximately 8.4%. Germline V gene data show CDR1 as MNHEY and CDR2 as SVGAGI. V lost 0 bases to trimming and J lost 3 bases; unmatched junction nucleotides: 0. This CDR3 contains 15 residues. This clone was counted only a few times. Antigen: not known. V gene TRBV6-5 combines with J gene TRBJ2-3, with 10 bases aligning to TRBD1. The TCR originated in a man in his fifties in good health and CMV-seropositive. Source material: PBMCs. The CDR3: CASSYSGQGTDTQYF. As DNA, the CDR3 is TGTGCCAGCAGTTACTCGGGACAGGGGACAGATACGCAGTATTTT.